A selection of T cell receptor beta chains follows, all from one sample in a study of shared clonotypes between healthy human individuals. Sequencing was performed with immunoSEQ multiplex PCR; in TCRdb, only in-frame clones are kept and a portion is missing. The data contain millions of clones, about 94% of them singletons. The source material was naive CD8+ T cells sorted from blood. These receptors were collected from a man between 18 and 29 years old in good health. Both conserved end residues are part of each CDR3. Each record gives: D gene, J gene, V gene, clone size, CDR3 protein, CDR3 DNA. A D gene is named only where the DNA matches it firmly. Some rows mark clone size as missing; the rest say once, few, many or name a class of expanded clone.

D gene: TRBD1; J gene: TRBJ2-3; V gene: TRBV13; clone size: NA; CDR3 protein: CASSLAGGGVDTQYF; CDR3 DNA: TGTGCCAGCAGCTTAGCAGGGGGCGGGGTAGATACGCAGTATTTT
D gene: NA; J gene: TRBJ1-1; V gene: TRBV20-1; clone size: NA; CDR3 protein: CSAHLNTEAFF; CDR3 DNA: TGCAGTGCTCACCTGAACACTGAAGCTTTCTTT
D gene: NA; J gene: TRBJ2-1; V gene: TRBV7-2; clone size: NA; CDR3 protein: CASSLAAQGRDNEQFF; CDR3 DNA: TGTGCCAGCAGCTTAGCGGCACAGGGAAGGGACAATGAGCAGTTCTTC
D gene: TRBD2; J gene: TRBJ2-1; V gene: TRBV11-1; clone size: NA; CDR3 protein: CASMTTGTSVYNEQFF; CDR3 DNA: TGTGCCAGCATGACCACCGGGACTAGCGTTTACAATGAGCAGTTCTTC
D gene: TRBD1; J gene: TRBJ2-7; V gene: TRBV7-6; clone size: NA; CDR3 protein: CASSPTGQTSYEQYF; CDR3 DNA: TGTGCCAGCAGCCCAACGGGACAGACCTCTTACGAGCAGTACTTC
D gene: NA; J gene: TRBJ1-1; V gene: TRBV5-1; clone size: NA; CDR3 protein: CASSLAGGGITEAFF; CDR3 DNA: TGCGCCAGCAGCTTGGCCGGGGGAGGAATCACTGAAGCTTTCTTT
D gene: TRBD2; J gene: TRBJ2-7; V gene: TRBV18; clone size: NA; CDR3 protein: CASSPAGLAGSPSYEQYF; CDR3 DNA: TGTGCCAGCTCACCTGCTGGACTAGCGGGCTCACCCTCCTACGAGCAGTACTTC
D gene: TRBD2; J gene: TRBJ2-5; V gene: TRBV7-6; clone size: NA; CDR3 protein: CASSLAPPSGGQETQYF; CDR3 DNA: TGTGCCAGCAGCTTAGCGCCCCCTAGCGGGGGCCAAGAGACCCAGTACTTC
D gene: TRBD1; J gene: TRBJ2-7; V gene: TRBV6-1; clone size: NA; CDR3 protein: CASSEHWDRGDEQYF; CDR3 DNA: TGTGCCAGCAGTGAACATTGGGACAGGGGTGACGAGCAGTACTTC
D gene: TRBD1; J gene: TRBJ1-1; V gene: TRBV5-1; clone size: NA; CDR3 protein: CASSLGQGRTEAFF; CDR3 DNA: TGCGCCAGCAGCTTGGGACAGGGAAGGACTGAAGCTTTCTTT
D gene: NA; J gene: TRBJ2-5; V gene: TRBV5-5; clone size: NA; CDR3 protein: CASSLANQETQYF; CDR3 DNA: TGTGCCAGCAGCTTGGCGAATCAAGAGACCCAGTACTTC
D gene: NA; J gene: TRBJ2-5; V gene: TRBV11-2; clone size: NA; CDR3 protein: CASSTDVFTGETQYF; CDR3 DNA: TGTGCCAGCAGCACCGACGTATTTACGGGAGAGACCCAGTACTTC
D gene: NA; J gene: TRBJ2-2; V gene: TRBV30; clone size: few; CDR3 protein: CAWSVGGDGELFF; CDR3 DNA: TGTGCCTGGAGTGTAGGCGGGGACGGGGAGCTGTTTTTT
D gene: NA; J gene: TRBJ2-7; V gene: TRBV19; clone size: NA; CDR3 protein: CASSIGGTNYEQYF; CDR3 DNA: TGTGCCAGTAGTATCGGAGGGACCAACTACGAGCAGTACTTC
D gene: TRBD2; J gene: TRBJ2-1; V gene: TRBV10-2; clone size: NA; CDR3 protein: CASSESGEGLHNEQFF; CDR3 DNA: TGCGCCAGCAGTGAGTCAGGGGAGGGGTTACACAATGAGCAGTTCTTC
D gene: NA; J gene: TRBJ2-1; V gene: TRBV7-9; clone size: NA; CDR3 protein: CASSPPGKPYNEQFF; CDR3 DNA: TGTGCCAGCAGCCCCCCAGGGAAACCCTACAATGAGCAGTTCTTC
D gene: NA; J gene: TRBJ1-6; V gene: TRBV11-2; clone size: few; CDR3 protein: CASSLLSSYNSPLHF; CDR3 DNA: TGTGCCAGCAGCTTACTGAGCTCCTATAATTCACCCCTCCACTTT
D gene: TRBD2; J gene: TRBJ2-1; V gene: TRBV13; clone size: NA; CDR3 protein: CASSLVTGGPYNEQFF; CDR3 DNA: TGTGCCAGCAGCTTAGTAACGGGAGGGCCATACAATGAGCAGTTCTTC
D gene: TRBD2; J gene: TRBJ2-5; V gene: TRBV7-8; clone size: NA; CDR3 protein: CASSLAAGELRETQYF; CDR3 DNA: TGTGCCAGCAGCTTAGCAGCGGGGGAATTACGAGAGACCCAGTACTTC
D gene: TRBD1; J gene: TRBJ2-7; V gene: TRBV27; clone size: once; CDR3 protein: CASSTGTGLSYEQYF; CDR3 DNA: TGTGCCAGCAGTACCGGGACAGGGTTATCCTACGAGCAGTACTTC
D gene: NA; J gene: TRBJ2-3; V gene: TRBV11-2; clone size: NA; CDR3 protein: CASSAAALHTQYF; CDR3 DNA: TGTGCCAGCAGCGCGGCCGCACTTCATACGCAGTATTTT
D gene: TRBD1; J gene: TRBJ2-2; V gene: TRBV5-4; clone size: NA; CDR3 protein: CASSPRDRGHTGELFF; CDR3 DNA: TGTGCCAGCAGCCCACGGGACAGGGGGCACACCGGGGAGCTGTTTTTT
D gene: NA; J gene: TRBJ2-1; V gene: TRBV19; clone size: once; CDR3 protein: CASSIDVLSSYNEQFF; CDR3 DNA: TGTGCCAGTAGTATAGACGTCCTAAGCTCCTACAATGAGCAGTTCTTC
D gene: NA; J gene: TRBJ1-2; V gene: TRBV5-1; clone size: NA; CDR3 protein: CASSLEGAAYGYTF; CDR3 DNA: TGCGCCAGCAGCTTGGAAGGGGCGGCCTATGGCTACACCTTC
D gene: NA; J gene: TRBJ1-5; V gene: TRBV19; clone size: NA; CDR3 protein: CASSISVLNQPQHF; CDR3 DNA: TGTGCCAGTAGTATTTCAGTACTCAATCAGCCCCAGCATTTT
D gene: TRBD1; J gene: TRBJ2-1; V gene: TRBV5-1; clone size: NA; CDR3 protein: CASQQGPNEQFF; CDR3 DNA: TGCGCCAGCCAACAGGGGCCAAATGAGCAGTTCTTC
D gene: NA; J gene: TRBJ1-6; V gene: TRBV5-6; clone size: NA; CDR3 protein: CASSWTEVSYNSPLHF; CDR3 DNA: TGTGCCAGCAGCTGGACGGAAGTTTCTTATAATTCACCCCTCCACTTT
D gene: NA; J gene: TRBJ2-7; V gene: TRBV19; clone size: NA; CDR3 protein: CASSIGGGSEQYF; CDR3 DNA: TGTGCCAGTAGTATCGGTGGGGGCAGCGAGCAGTACTTC
D gene: NA; J gene: TRBJ2-3; V gene: TRBV5-8; clone size: NA; CDR3 protein: CASSVRSTDTQYF; CDR3 DNA: TGTGCCAGCAGCGTCCGTAGCACAGATACGCAGTATTTT
D gene: NA; J gene: TRBJ2-7; V gene: TRBV7-9; clone size: NA; CDR3 protein: CASSLSETYEQYF; CDR3 DNA: TGTGCCAGCAGCTTATCAGAGACCTACGAGCAGTACTTC
D gene: NA; J gene: TRBJ1-2; V gene: TRBV27; clone size: NA; CDR3 protein: CASSLQGDGYTF; CDR3 DNA: TGTGCCAGCAGTTTACAGGGAGATGGCTACACCTTC
D gene: TRBD2; J gene: TRBJ2-1; V gene: TRBV5-4; clone size: NA; CDR3 protein: CATEIAGGLNEQFF; CDR3 DNA: TGTGCCACAGAGATAGCGGGGGGCCTCAATGAGCAGTTCTTC
D gene: TRBD2; J gene: TRBJ2-3; V gene: TRBV5-1; clone size: NA; CDR3 protein: CASSFREGGRTDTQYF; CDR3 DNA: TGCGCCAGCAGCTTCCGGGAGGGCGGGCGCACAGATACGCAGTATTTT
D gene: TRBD1; J gene: TRBJ2-5; V gene: TRBV4-1; clone size: NA; CDR3 protein: CASSEDSGQAATQYF; CDR3 DNA: TGCGCCAGCAGCGAAGACTCGGGACAGGCAGCGACCCAGTACTTC
D gene: NA; J gene: TRBJ2-3; V gene: TRBV28; clone size: NA; CDR3 protein: CASSFPQGTSTDTQYF; CDR3 DNA: TGTGCCAGCAGTTTCCCTCAGGGTACTAGCACAGATACGCAGTATTTT
D gene: NA; J gene: TRBJ2-1; V gene: TRBV6-5; clone size: once; CDR3 protein: CASSYGLVDSYNEQFF; CDR3 DNA: TGTGCCAGCAGTTACGGTTTAGTAGACTCCTACAATGAGCAGTTCTTC
D gene: TRBD2; J gene: TRBJ2-1; V gene: TRBV4-3; clone size: NA; CDR3 protein: CASSQDWREMYNEQFF; CDR3 DNA: TGCGCCAGCAGCCAAGATTGGCGGGAGATGTACAATGAGCAGTTCTTC
D gene: NA; J gene: TRBJ2-5; V gene: TRBV7-9; clone size: NA; CDR3 protein: CASSLARVETQYF; CDR3 DNA: TGTGCCAGCAGCTTAGCGCGTGTAGAGACCCAGTACTTC
D gene: TRBD2; J gene: TRBJ2-2; V gene: TRBV6-5; clone size: NA; CDR3 protein: CASRVAGGLSGELFF; CDR3 DNA: TGTGCCAGCAGAGTGGCGGGGGGTTTATCCGGGGAGCTGTTTTTT
D gene: TRBD1; J gene: TRBJ1-1; V gene: TRBV7-9; clone size: NA; CDR3 protein: CASSLWTGGDTEAFF; CDR3 DNA: TGTGCCAGCAGCCTATGGACAGGGGGGGACACTGAAGCTTTCTTT
D gene: NA; J gene: TRBJ2-7; V gene: TRBV7-2; clone size: NA; CDR3 protein: CASSPSSAYEQYF; CDR3 DNA: TGTGCCAGCAGTCCTAGTTCCGCCTACGAGCAGTACTTC
D gene: TRBD2; J gene: TRBJ2-1; V gene: TRBV2; clone size: NA; CDR3 protein: CASSPGLAPYNEQFF; CDR3 DNA: TGTGCCAGCAGCCCAGGACTAGCCCCCTACAATGAGCAGTTCTTC
D gene: NA; J gene: TRBJ1-1; V gene: TRBV7-6; clone size: once; CDR3 protein: CASSLAAESTEAFF; CDR3 DNA: TGTGCCAGCAGCTTAGCGGCGGAGTCCACTGAAGCTTTCTTT
D gene: NA; J gene: TRBJ2-7; V gene: TRBV27; clone size: NA; CDR3 protein: CASSGWGYEQYF; CDR3 DNA: TGTGCCAGCAGTGGCTGGGGCTACGAGCAGTACTTC
D gene: NA; J gene: TRBJ2-3; V gene: TRBV10-2; clone size: NA; CDR3 protein: CASSEWAGLSTDTQYF; CDR3 DNA: TGCGCCAGCAGTGAGTGGGCGGGGTTAAGCACAGATACGCAGTATTTT
D gene: NA; J gene: TRBJ2-7; V gene: TRBV5-1; clone size: NA; CDR3 protein: CASSLGEAYEQYF; CDR3 DNA: TGCGCCAGCAGCTTGGGAGAAGCCTACGAGCAGTACTTC
D gene: NA; J gene: TRBJ2-7; V gene: TRBV11-2; clone size: NA; CDR3 protein: CASSSRYRPYEQYF; CDR3 DNA: TGTGCCAGCAGCTCTCGTTACAGGCCCTACGAGCAGTACTTC
D gene: NA; J gene: TRBJ1-2; V gene: TRBV15; clone size: NA; CDR3 protein: CATSRDWAGQGVYGYTF; CDR3 DNA: TGTGCCACCAGCAGAGATTGGGCGGGCCAGGGCGTCTACGGCTACACCTTC
D gene: NA; J gene: TRBJ2-5; V gene: TRBV13; clone size: NA; CDR3 protein: CASRGYGGNQETQYF; CDR3 DNA: TGTGCCAGCAGAGGATACGGGGGAAACCAAGAGACCCAGTACTTC
D gene: NA; J gene: TRBJ1-5; V gene: TRBV7-7; clone size: once; CDR3 protein: CASSSNQPQHF; CDR3 DNA: TGTGCTAGCAGCTCCAATCAGCCCCAGCATTTT
D gene: NA; J gene: TRBJ1-5; V gene: TRBV4-1; clone size: NA; CDR3 protein: CASSQERSSNQPQHF; CDR3 DNA: TGCGCCAGCAGCCAAGAACGAAGTAGCAATCAGCCCCAGCATTTT
D gene: TRBD1; J gene: TRBJ2-3; V gene: TRBV30; clone size: NA; CDR3 protein: CAWSAIRPFGQGSTDTQYF; CDR3 DNA: TGTGCCTGGAGTGCCATCAGACCCTTCGGACAGGGGAGTACAGATACGCAGTATTTT
D gene: TRBD1; J gene: TRBJ1-4; V gene: TRBV2; clone size: once; CDR3 protein: CASRTGFTNEKLFF; CDR3 DNA: TGTGCCAGCAGGACAGGGTTTACTAATGAAAAACTGTTTTTT
D gene: TRBD2; J gene: TRBJ2-7; V gene: TRBV4-1; clone size: NA; CDR3 protein: CASSQGLAGDYEQYF; CDR3 DNA: TGCGCCAGCAGCCAGGGCCTAGCGGGAGACTACGAGCAGTACTTC